This T cell receptor (beta chain) appears in the sequencing data of a study of cytomegalovirus exposure and HLA in healthy donors (TCRdb year 2017). With respect to the entire study: According to an earlier analysis of several hundred of the donors, roughly 180 million T cells yielded 117 million unique TCR beta sequences and about 280 Gb of sequence data. An early release covering roughly 580 HLA-typed donors comprised 250 to 350 gigabases of sequencing data and approximately 85 million unique TCR sequences. The genetic ancestry cluster associated with self-reported Caucasian donors included around 76% of the roughly 400 genotyped donors. The study aimed to test whether signatures of past pathogen exposure could be identified by cataloging public T cell receptors. The study profiled the T cell repertoires of some 610 subjects by immunosequencing and related them to cytomegalovirus serostatus. In addition to the first cohort of hundreds of subjects, a separate validation cohort of 130 or so different subjects was used. The study combined high-throughput TCR immunosequencing, statistical association of individual TCRs with disease status, and machine learning to predict cytomegalovirus infection status. In a later analysis, previously published TCR beta repertoires from 666 donors were re-analyzed and high-resolution HLA genotyping was added so that TCR occurrence patterns could be studied. Rather than drawing on any new phenotypic data, the later analysis identified candidate immune exposures from TCR beta sequences and the way those sequences occurred across donors. To decide whether each TCR beta V gene segment behaved as functional or pseudogenic, an earlier analysis of some 600 of the donors relied on high-throughput TCR beta sequencing. Donor age, sex, ethnicity and CMV serostatus were collected together with the repertoire data. A later genetic analysis used genome-wide SNP genotypes for about three fifths of the 666 donors, treating that subset as a discovery cohort. Every repertoire in the discovery cohort had been generated on one and the same sequencing platform. HLA typing covered class I and class II loci at four-digit resolution. Typing coverage varied by locus: about 620-630 donors for A, B, C, DRB1 and DQB1; roughly 510 for DQA1; about 590 for DPA1; approximately 470 for DPB1. Because of strong linkage in the cohort, roughly five DR-DQ haplotypes were treated as single units for association and clustering. Across around 400 genotyped donors of the cohort, an average of approximately 200,000 unique TCR beta nucleotide sequences per donor were sequenced, and approximately 17% of those sequences were non-productive.

The cohort comprised around 690 healthy bone marrow donors. At the time of sampling, all cohort members were nominally healthy, though unrecorded immune exposures were likely present. The donor tested CMV seronegative and was one of the 352 seronegative cohort members. A peripheral blood sample was collected from each donor, and TCR beta sequencing was performed on peripheral blood mononuclear cells. The Qiagen DNeasy Blood Extraction Kit was used to extract genomic DNA from the blood cell samples. In the case of this clone: The antigen this receptor binds is unknown. Nothing much larger sits one base from this clone, and base qualities are not available.

Points the paper makes about the study in general: Roughly uniform sequencing depth across donors was assumed in presence/absence analyses, although this assumption may not hold. A further reported finding was that TCR beta sequences accurately predicted the HLA-A and HLA-B alleles for most subjects in the first cohort. A total of 150 or so TCR beta chains were listed by the study as associated with cytomegalovirus. A later analysis reported that several top co-occurrence clusters appeared linked to parvovirus B19, influenza, CMV and Epstein-Barr virus. At a false discovery rate of 0.05, a later analysis linked 15,000 to 20,000 TCR beta sequences to specific HLA alleles. Most CMV-associated TCR beta chains appeared to be HLA-restricted in a later analysis, and the HLA associations seemed to be driven largely by CMV exposure. Strong co-occurrence of HLA alleles, especially DR and DQ, made assigning TCR associations to individual alleles difficult. In a later analysis, the rate of TCR association differed among HLA loci, with DRB1 alleles having the most associated TCRs and HLA-C alleles having the fewest. The authors suggested that the approach could potentially be generalized to other disease states and immunological phenotypes. Three of the identified cytomegalovirus-associated TCR beta chains were confirmed in vitro to be specific for cytomegalovirus antigens. Compared with equally common non-associated chains, HLA-associated TCR beta chains in a later analysis were more clonally expanded and had lower generation probabilities. In an earlier analysis of approximately 590 of the donors, most TCR beta V segments appeared in productive rearrangements about 87% or about 30% of the time, broadly matching IMGT annotations. Linkage disequilibrium might explain the correlated functional status among segregating V segments, but an unknown experimental factor could not be excluded. In both the original and validation cohorts, the classifier was reported to diagnose cytomegalovirus status with high specificity and sensitivity. Most TCR sequences were observed very rarely across donors, whereas some public TCRs were present in many individuals. A later genetic analysis associated a missense DCLRE1C variant with V-gene and J-gene trimming of TCR beta chains, and an independent cohort replicated the association. The earlier analysis of approximately 590 of the donors excluded roughly 17 rarely observed V segments, including chromosome 9 orphons, because counts were too low. Because HLA typing was missing for some donors at each locus, association tests included only the typed subset. Because the 87-base-pair reads could not distinguish some IMGT-functional V segments, including TRBV6-2 and TRBV6-3, those segments were excluded. A cluster of highly shared sequence variants was judged likely to be a technical artifact of the sequencing pipeline. Immune exposure information for the cohort was limited to CMV serostatus. This cohort had only TCR beta chains sequenced, and the lack of alpha or paired-chain data limited which features could be detected. According to a later genetic analysis, donors in an Asian-associated ancestry cluster had fewer N-insertions in productive TCRs than the roughly 670-donor mean.

Library preparation employed the immunoSEQ multiplex PCR assay. For the multiplex PCR, a mixture combining 60 forward primers for TCR Vbeta segments and 13 reverse primers for TCR Jbeta segments was used. The CDR3 region of rearranged TCR beta genes was amplified from genomic DNA with a multiplex PCR assay. The amplified TCR beta libraries were sequenced on the Illumina HiSeq System as 87-base-pair reads. The paper's data handling went like this. In a later analysis, about 80 million unique TCR beta chains were counted across the roughly 670 repertoires, and around 10 million of these chains were shared by at least two donors. Raw reads were error-corrected and collapsed into unique sequences with a nearest-neighbor algorithm that merged closely related sequences to remove PCR and sequencing errors. Alignment of CDR3 sequences to IMGT reference sequences was used to assign V, D and J gene segments. For a sequence to be retained, at least a six-nucleotide match to both a V gene segment and a J gene segment was required. Rearrangements were classified as productive when the CDR3 lacked stop codons and remained in frame with V and J, and all other rearrangements were classified as non-productive. CDR3 was defined according to IMGT convention as the region running from the second conserved V-encoded cysteine to the conserved J-encoded phenylalanine. The earlier analysis of 587 of the donors excluded sequences that lacked an unambiguous match to a single V gene segment. An earlier analysis of several hundred of the donors called V segments functional above 56.7% productive rearrangements and segregating when the between-donor standard deviation exceeded 5%. A statistical classification framework was built to diagnose cytomegalovirus status from the catalog of TCR beta chain sequences. In a later analysis, TCR nucleotide sequences were compared against IMGT/GENE-DB human TR gene sequences so that V and J genes could be assigned. Using the TCRdist pipeline, a later analysis assigned CDR3 sequences along with most-parsimonious VDJ recombination scenarios. In a later analysis, every TCR beta chain was defined by the combination of its CDR3 amino acid sequence and its V-gene family, and reads without a unique V-gene family were dropped. A later analysis removed several hundred highly shared, low-generation-probability nucleotide sequences to deal with suspected cross-contamination and a sequencing artifact. In a later analysis, a clonal expansion index was calculated for each public chain from normalized within-repertoire ranks of inferred template counts. In a later analysis, generation probabilities were computed using a VDJ recombination model fitted to out-of-frame rearrangements, and the results were checked against IGoR. In a later analysis, hypergeometric tests were used to score TCR-TCR, TCR-HLA and TCR-CMV co-occurrence, with a repertoire-size bias correction applied to TCR pairs. In a later analysis, false discovery rates were estimated by permuting HLA or CMV assignments 20 times. In a later analysis, co-occurring TCRs were grouped using DBSCAN, with TCRdist sequence similarity added in when clustering inside HLA-allele-positive subsets. For co-occurrence clustering, repertoires with fewer than 30,000 or more than 120,000 public chains were excluded, along with five repertoires with anomalous nucleotide sharing. In TCRdb, the immuneACCESS table is reduced to in-frame sequences with V and J assigned. These tables do not hold every clone; where another copy was compared, an unresolved V gene accounts for under half, and the others remain unexplained. The V and J calls and the clone size are those of that table, but D and trimming were determined from the DNA. Here the sample has some 190,000 clones; over 80% occur a single time. The top ten clones comprise over 1.5% of the sample.

Here V drops 5 bases and J drops 6 bases, and the junction holds 11 bases not matched to any gene. Including the terminal cysteine and phenylalanine, the CDR3 comprises 15 residues. CDR3 DNA only is kept here, 45 bases in frame from base 1. CDR1 and CDR2 (SEHNR, FQNEAQ) derive from the germline V gene (reference sequence). The clonotype originates from a man between 35 and 55 years old in good health and CMV-seronegative. The rearranged segments are TRBV7-9 and TRBJ2-7; 9 nucleotides in the junction match TRBD1. The sequenced sample was PBMCs. The CDR3 protein: CASSQLRDREGEQYF. The nucleotide sequence is TGTGCCAGCAGCCAACTCCGGGACAGGGAGGGCGAGCAGTACTTC.